This T cell receptor (beta chain) was captured in a study of T cells in Graves' hyperthyroidism and ophthalmopathy. Study summary: Specimen type is peripheral blood, collected at initial diagnosis prior to any treatment. Findings of the study overall: Ophthalmopathy was separated from stable hyperthyroidism by a 13 V-J model. The model predicted ophthalmopathy a median roughly six months before onset.

This clonotype has just one count. Its cognate antigen is unknown. The V gene's germline CDR1 is MDHEN and CDR2 SYDVKM. The CDR3 runs 17 residues. The junction had 10 bases not matched to a gene; V was cut back by 2 bases and J by 4 bases. RNA transcripts gave rise to amplified TCR beta CDR3 regions. RT-PCR in the first round (using the HTBI primer set) targeted the TCR CDR3. MiXCR, applied by TCRdb to the multiplex PCR reads, yields one record per CDR3 protein. Altogether hundreds of thousands of distinct CDR3 sequences are present, approximately 15% being singletons, with the ten largest covering around 5.4%.

Sequencing was carried out using blood. The chain carries TRBV28 and TRBJ1-2; 10 nucleotides line up with TRBD1. This receptor was obtained from a woman in her thirties with Graves' hyperthyroidism that later progressed to Graves' ophthalmopathy. This CDR3 reads CASSLEQAGTGVYGYTF. As DNA, the CDR3 is TGTGCCAGCAGTTTAGAACAGGCGGGGACAGGGGTCTATGGCTACACCTTC.